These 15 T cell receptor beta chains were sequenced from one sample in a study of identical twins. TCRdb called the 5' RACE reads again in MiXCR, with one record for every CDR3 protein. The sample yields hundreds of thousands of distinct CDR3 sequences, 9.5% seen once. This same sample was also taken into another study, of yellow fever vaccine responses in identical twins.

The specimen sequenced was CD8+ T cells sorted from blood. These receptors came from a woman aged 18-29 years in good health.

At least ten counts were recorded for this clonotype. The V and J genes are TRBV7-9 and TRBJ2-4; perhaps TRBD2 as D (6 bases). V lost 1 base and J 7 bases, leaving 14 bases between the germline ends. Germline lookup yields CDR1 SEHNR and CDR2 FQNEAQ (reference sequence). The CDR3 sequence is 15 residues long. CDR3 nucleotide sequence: TGTGCCAGCAGCTTAGGTGGCGGGGCATCGAACATTCAGTACTTC. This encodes CASSLGGGASNIQYF.

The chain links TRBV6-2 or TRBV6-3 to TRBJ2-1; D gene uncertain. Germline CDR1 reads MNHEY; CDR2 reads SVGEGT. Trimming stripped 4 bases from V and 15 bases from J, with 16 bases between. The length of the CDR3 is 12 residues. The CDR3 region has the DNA TGTGCCAGCAGTTCCAAAACCCCGTTTCGGTTCTTC. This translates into CASSSKTPFRFF.

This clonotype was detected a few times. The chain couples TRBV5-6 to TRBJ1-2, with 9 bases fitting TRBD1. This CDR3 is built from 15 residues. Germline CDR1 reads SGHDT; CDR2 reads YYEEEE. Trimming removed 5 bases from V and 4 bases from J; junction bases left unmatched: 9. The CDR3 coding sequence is TGTGCCAGCAGTTCTCGGGGACAGGGACTCTATGGCTACACCTTC. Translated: CASSSRGQGLYGYTF. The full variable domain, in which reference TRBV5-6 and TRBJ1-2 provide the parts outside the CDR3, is DAGVTQSPTHLIKTRGQQVTLRCSPKSGHDTVSWYQQALGQGPQFIFQYYEEEERQRGNFPDRFSGHQFPNYSSELNVNALLLGDSALYLCASSSRGQGLYGYTFGSGTRLTVV.

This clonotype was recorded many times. This CDR3 reads CASSLALAGDYTGELFF. The CDR3 bases are TGCGCCAGCAGCTTGGCTCTAGCGGGGGATTACACCGGGGAGCTGTTTTTT. The chain uses TRBV5-1 and TRBJ2-2; the match to TRBD2 covers 10 bases. Unmatched junction bases numbered 5, after V lost 0 bases and J lost 3 bases. The CDR3 consists of 17 residues. Germline V lookup: CDR1 SGHRS, CDR2 YFSETQ.

The CDR3 nucleotides read TGTGCCAGCAGTTTAAGGCTAGCGGGACCGGAGCAGTTCTTC. Amino acid sequence: CASSLRLAGPEQFF. The rearrangement joins TRBV27 to TRBJ2-1, with TRBD2 identical over 9 bases. This CDR3 has 14 residues. From germline, CDR1 is MNHEY and CDR2 SMNVEV (reference sequence). V lost 2 bases to trimming and J lost 10 bases; unmatched junction nucleotides: 6.

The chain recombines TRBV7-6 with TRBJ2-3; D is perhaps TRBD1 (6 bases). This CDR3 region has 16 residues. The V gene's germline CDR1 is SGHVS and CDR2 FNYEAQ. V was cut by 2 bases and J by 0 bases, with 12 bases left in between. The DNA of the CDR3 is TGTGCCAGCAGCTTAATGTCAGGGGACAGCACAGATACGCAGTATTTT. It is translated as CASSLMSGDSTDTQYF.

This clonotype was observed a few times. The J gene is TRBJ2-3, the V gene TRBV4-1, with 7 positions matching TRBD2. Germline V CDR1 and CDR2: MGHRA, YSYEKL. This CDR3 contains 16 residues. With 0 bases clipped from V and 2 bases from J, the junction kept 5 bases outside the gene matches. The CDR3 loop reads CASSQDPLAVTDTQYF. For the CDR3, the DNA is TGCGCCAGCAGCCAAGATCCGCTAGCGGTCACAGATACGCAGTATTTT.

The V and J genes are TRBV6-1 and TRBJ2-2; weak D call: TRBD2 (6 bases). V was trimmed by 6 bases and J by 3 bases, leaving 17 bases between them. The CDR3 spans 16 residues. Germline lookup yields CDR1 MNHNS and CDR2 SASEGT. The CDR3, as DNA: TGTGCCAGCAGCCACGATGGAGGGGTGGACACCGGGGAGCTGTTTTTT. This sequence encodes CASSHDGGVDTGELFF.

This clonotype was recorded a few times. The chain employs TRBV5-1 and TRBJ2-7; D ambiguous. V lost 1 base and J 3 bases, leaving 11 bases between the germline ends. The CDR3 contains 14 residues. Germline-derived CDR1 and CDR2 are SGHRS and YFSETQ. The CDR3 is CASSLREAGYEQYF. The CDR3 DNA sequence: TGCGCCAGCAGCTTGCGAGAAGCCGGCTACGAGCAGTACTTC.

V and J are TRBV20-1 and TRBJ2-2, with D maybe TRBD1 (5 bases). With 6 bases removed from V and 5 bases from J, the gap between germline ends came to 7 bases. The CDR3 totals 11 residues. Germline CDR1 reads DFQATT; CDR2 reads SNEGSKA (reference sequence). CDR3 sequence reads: CSASGTGELFF. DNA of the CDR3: TGCAGTGCATCAGGGACCGGGGAGCTGTTTTTT.

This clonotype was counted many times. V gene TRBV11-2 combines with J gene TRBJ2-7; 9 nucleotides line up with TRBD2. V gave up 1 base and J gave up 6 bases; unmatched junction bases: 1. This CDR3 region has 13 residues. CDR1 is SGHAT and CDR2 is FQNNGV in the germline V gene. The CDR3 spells CASSLGGLAEQYF. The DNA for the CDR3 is TGTGCCAGCAGCTTAGGGGGACTAGCCGAGCAGTACTTC.

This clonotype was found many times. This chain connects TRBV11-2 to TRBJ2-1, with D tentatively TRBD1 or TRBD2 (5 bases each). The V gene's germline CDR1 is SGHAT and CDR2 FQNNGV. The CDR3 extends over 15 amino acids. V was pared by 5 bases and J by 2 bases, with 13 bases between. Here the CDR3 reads CASSPGTPTYNEQFF. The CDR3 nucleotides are TGTGCCAGCAGCCCCGGGACCCCCACCTACAATGAGCAGTTCTTC.

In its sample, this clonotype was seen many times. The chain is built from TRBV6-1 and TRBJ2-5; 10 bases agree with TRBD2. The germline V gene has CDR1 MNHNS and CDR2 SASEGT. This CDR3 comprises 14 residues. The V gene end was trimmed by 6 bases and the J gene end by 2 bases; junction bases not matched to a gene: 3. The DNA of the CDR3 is TGTGCCAGCAGCCTTAGCGGGGGGCAAGAGACCCAGTACTTC. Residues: CASSLSGGQETQYF.

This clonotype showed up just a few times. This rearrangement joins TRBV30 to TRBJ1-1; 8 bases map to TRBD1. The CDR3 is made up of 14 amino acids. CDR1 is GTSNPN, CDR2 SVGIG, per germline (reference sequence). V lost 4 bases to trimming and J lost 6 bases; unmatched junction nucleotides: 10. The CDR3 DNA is TGTGCCTGGAAGACAGGGGTTCCGCGTGCTGAAGCTTTCTTT. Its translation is CAWKTGVPRAEAFF.

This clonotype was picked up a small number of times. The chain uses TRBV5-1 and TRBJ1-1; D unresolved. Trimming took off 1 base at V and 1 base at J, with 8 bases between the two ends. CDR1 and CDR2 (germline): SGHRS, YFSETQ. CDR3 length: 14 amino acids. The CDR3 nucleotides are TGCGCCAGCAGCTTGCACAGCGGGAACACTGAAGCTTTCTTT. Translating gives CASSLHSGNTEAFF.